The 14 T cell receptor beta chains below come from one sample, sequenced in a study of early T cells in non-severe SARS-CoV-2 infection. TCRdb used MiXCR to reprocess the 5' RACE reads, holding one entry per CDR3 protein. This table has 70,000 to 90,000 distinct CDR3 sequences, 10% appearing once. Material: whole blood, obtained at baseline. The receptors originated from an adult who was a healthcare worker with PCR-confirmed SARS-CoV-2 infection or an uninfected control (not recorded which).

This clonotype occurred many times. V usage is TRBV27 and J usage is TRBJ1-1; 8 bases fit TRBD1. The germline gives CDR1 MNHEY, CDR2 SMNVEV (reference sequence). The CDR3 consists of 15 residues. The V gene end was trimmed by 1 base and the J gene end by 5 bases; junction bases not matched to a gene: 6. This CDR3 reads CASSLFPTGGTEAFF. In nucleotides, the CDR3 is TGTGCCAGCAGTTTATTTCCCACAGGGGGGACTGAAGCTTTCTTT.

This clonotype was observed many times. The rearrangement links TRBV12-3 or TRBV12-4 to TRBJ1-2; maybe TRBD1 (5 bases). The CDR3 runs 12 residues. Trimming removed 7 bases at V and 11 bases at J, with 17 bases between. CDR3 nucleotide sequence: TGTGCCAGCACTCGGGACCGGAGGAGGTACACCTTC. It codes for CASTRDRRRYTF.

CDR3 sequence (DNA): TGTGCCAGCAGTTTATGGGGCAGGGGGATGGCTGGAAACACCATATATTTT. Encoded protein: CASSLWGRGMAGNTIYF. The chain recombines TRBV28 with TRBJ1-3, with 7 bases identical to TRBD1. Germline loops: CDR1 MDHEN, CDR2 SYDVKM. Losses at the gene ends were 0 bases for V and 2 bases for J; bases not matched to a gene: 7. The CDR3 covers 17 residues.

Only a few counts were recorded for this clonotype. This rearrangement joins TRBV27 to TRBJ2-3; no clear D. The CDR3 has 13 residues. Germline loops: CDR1 MNHEY, CDR2 SMNVEV (reference sequence). The V gene lost 3 bases and the J gene lost 5 bases, with 9 bases spanning the gap. CDR3 DNA sequence: TGTGCCAGCAGTTTTTCTGATGGAGATACGCAGTATTTT. It encodes CASSFSDGDTQYF.

In this sample, this clonotype turned up many times. The rearrangement links TRBV27 to TRBJ2-1, with 8 bases identical to TRBD2. The CDR3 covers 15 residues. CDR1 and CDR2 from the germline V gene are MNHEY and SMNVEV (reference sequence). With 6 bases clipped from V and 4 bases from J, the junction kept 8 bases outside the gene matches. CDR3 DNA: TGTGCCAGCAGCCCGGGGGTAGCGGGGTACAATGAGCAGTTCTTC. It is translated as CASSPGVAGYNEQFF.

This chain uses TRBV4-1 with TRBJ2-3, with 12 bases matching TRBD2. From germline, CDR1 is MGHRA and CDR2 YSYEKL. The CDR3 runs 16 residues. V gave up 2 bases and J gave up 4 bases; unmatched junction bases: 4. This CDR3 is CASSQMTSGSSDTQYF. The CDR3 bases are TGCGCCAGCAGCCAAATGACTAGCGGGAGCTCAGATACGCAGTATTTT.

The chain links TRBV19 to TRBJ2-3; D unclear. CDR1 LNHDA and CDR2 SQIVND come from the germline V gene (reference sequence). The CDR3 is 15 amino acids. V lost 5 bases, J lost 0 bases, and 12 bases lay in between. In nucleotides, the CDR3 is TGTGCCAGTAGTCTGCGCGGAGCTAGCACAGATACGCAGTATTTT. Residues: CASSLRGASTDTQYF.

This clonotype showed up just a few times. This chain links TRBV19 with TRBJ2-1; maybe TRBD1 (6 bases). Trimming removed 2 bases from V and 10 bases from J, with 12 bases in between. The CDR3 sequence is 13 residues long. Germline V CDR1 and CDR2: LNHDA, SQIVND (reference sequence). CDR3 region: CASSINRVREQFF. The CDR3 nucleotides are TGTGCCAGTAGTATAAACAGGGTCCGCGAGCAGTTCTTC.

In its sample, this clonotype was seen a few times. The rearrangement joins TRBV24-1 to TRBJ2-2; perhaps TRBD2 as D (5 bases). Germline V lookup: CDR1 KGHDR, CDR2 SFDVKD. V gave up 12 bases and J gave up 10 bases, with 11 bases separating them. The CDR3 extends over 10 amino acids. In DNA, the CDR3 is TGTGCCGATCCGGGGTTGGAGCTGTTTTTT. Protein sequence: CADPGLELFF.

This clonotype was seen a handful of times. The chain joins TRBV19 to TRBJ2-7; D possibly corresponds to TRBD1 (5 bases). Germline loops: CDR1 LNHDA, CDR2 SQIVND (reference sequence). This CDR3 has 14 residues. V lost 1 base to trimming and J lost 3 bases, with 10 bases between them. The chain's CDR3 is CASSIGGDSYEQYF. DNA of the CDR3: TGTGCCAGTAGTATAGGAGGCGACAGCTACGAGCAGTACTTC.

This clonotype was seen a handful of times. The gene calls are TRBV20-1 and TRBJ2-5, with a weak D call TRBD2 (6 bases). The germline CDR1 and CDR2 sequences are DFQATT and SNEGSKA (reference sequence). Trimming shortened V by 5 bases and J by 5 bases, and 18 bases separated the two germline ends. The CDR3 has 14 residues. The CDR3 DNA reads as TGCAGTGCTCTTCCCGGGACTCTGGGGGAGACCCAGTACTTC. This translates into CSALPGTLGETQYF.

This clonotype was counted at least ten times. The chain combines TRBV28 with TRBJ1-1; D not certain. Trimming took 5 bases from V and 0 from J, leaving 1 base between them. This CDR3 has 11 amino acids. Per the germline V gene, CDR1 is MDHEN and CDR2 is SYDVKM. CDR3 bases: TGTGCCAGCAGTGTGAACACTGAAGCTTTCTTT. Amino acid sequence: CASSVNTEAFF.

This clonotype was detected only a few times. One junction end does not reproduce the germline sequence, and a read error may be involved. The chain couples TRBV20-1 to TRBJ2-5; D is ambiguous. CDR3 length: 11 amino acids. Germline CDR1 and CDR2: DFQATT and SNEGSKA (reference sequence). Here the CDR3 reads CSAASGPVPGF. CDR3 nucleotides: TGCAGTGCTGCCTCTGGACCCGTCCCGGGCTTC.

V gene TRBV3-1 combines with J gene TRBJ1-6; D perhaps matches TRBD1 (5 bases). V was shortened by 0 bases and J by 7 bases, with 13 bases between the two germline ends. Per germline, CDR1 LGHDT and CDR2 YNNKEL (reference sequence). This CDR3 contains 16 residues. Here the CDR3 DNA reads TGTGCCAGCAGCCAAGATACATCAGGGCTGAATTCACCCCTCCACTTT. It is translated as CASSQDTSGLNSPLHF.